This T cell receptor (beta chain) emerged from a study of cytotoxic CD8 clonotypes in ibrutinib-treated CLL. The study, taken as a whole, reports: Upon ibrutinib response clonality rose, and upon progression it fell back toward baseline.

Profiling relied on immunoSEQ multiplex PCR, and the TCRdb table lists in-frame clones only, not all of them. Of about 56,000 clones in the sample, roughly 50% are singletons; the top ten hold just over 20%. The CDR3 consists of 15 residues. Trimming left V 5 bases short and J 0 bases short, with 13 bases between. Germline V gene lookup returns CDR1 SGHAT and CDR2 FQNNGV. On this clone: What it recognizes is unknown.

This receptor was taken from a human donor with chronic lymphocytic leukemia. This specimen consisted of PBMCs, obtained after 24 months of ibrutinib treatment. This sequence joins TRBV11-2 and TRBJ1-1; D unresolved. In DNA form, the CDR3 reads TGTGCCAGCAGCCAAGGTGGAGTCATGAACACTGAAGCTTTCTTT. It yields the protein CASSQGGVMNTEAFF.